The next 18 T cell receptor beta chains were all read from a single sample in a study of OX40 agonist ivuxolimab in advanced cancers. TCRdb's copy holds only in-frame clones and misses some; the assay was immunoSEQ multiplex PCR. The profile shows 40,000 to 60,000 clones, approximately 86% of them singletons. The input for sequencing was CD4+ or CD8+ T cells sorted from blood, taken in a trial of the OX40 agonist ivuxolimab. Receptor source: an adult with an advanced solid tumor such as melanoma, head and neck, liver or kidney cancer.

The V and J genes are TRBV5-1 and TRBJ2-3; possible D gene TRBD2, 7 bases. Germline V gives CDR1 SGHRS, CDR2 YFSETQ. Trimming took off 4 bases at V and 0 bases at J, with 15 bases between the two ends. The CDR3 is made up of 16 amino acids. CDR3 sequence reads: CASSLGGGGSTDTQYF. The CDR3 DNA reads TGCGCCAGCAGCCTGGGGGGCGGGGGAAGCACAGATACGCAGTATTTT.

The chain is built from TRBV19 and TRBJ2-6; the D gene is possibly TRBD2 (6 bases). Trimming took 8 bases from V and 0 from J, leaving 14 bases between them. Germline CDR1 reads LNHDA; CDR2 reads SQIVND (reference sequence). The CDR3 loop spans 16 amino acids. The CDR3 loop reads CASDPVGGSGANVLTF. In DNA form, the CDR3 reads TGTGCCAGTGATCCGGTGGGGGGCTCTGGGGCCAACGTCCTGACTTTC.

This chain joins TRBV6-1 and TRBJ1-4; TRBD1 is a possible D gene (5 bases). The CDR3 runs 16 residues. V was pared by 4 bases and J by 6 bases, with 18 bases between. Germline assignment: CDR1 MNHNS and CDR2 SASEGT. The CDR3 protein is CASSVRPGTEYEKLFF. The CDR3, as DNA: TGTGCCAGCAGTGTCCGCCCGGGGACGGAGTATGAAAAACTGTTTTTT.

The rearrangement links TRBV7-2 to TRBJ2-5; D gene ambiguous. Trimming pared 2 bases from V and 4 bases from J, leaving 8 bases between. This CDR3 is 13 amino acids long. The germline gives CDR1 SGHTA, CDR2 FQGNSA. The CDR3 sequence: CASSLLVRETQYF. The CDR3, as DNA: TGTGCCAGCAGCTTATTGGTGCGAGAGACCCAGTACTTC.

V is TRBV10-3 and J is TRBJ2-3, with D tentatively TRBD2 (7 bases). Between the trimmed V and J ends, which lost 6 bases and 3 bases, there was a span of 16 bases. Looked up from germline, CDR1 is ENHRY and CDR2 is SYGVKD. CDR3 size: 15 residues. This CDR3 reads CAIRGGGALTDTQYF. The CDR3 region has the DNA TGTGCCATCAGGGGAGGGGGGGCACTAACAGATACGCAGTATTTT.

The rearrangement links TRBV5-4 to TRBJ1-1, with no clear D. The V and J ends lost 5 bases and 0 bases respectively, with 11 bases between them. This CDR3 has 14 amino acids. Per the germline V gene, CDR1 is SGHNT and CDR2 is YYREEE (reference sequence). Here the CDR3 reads CASSLDTVNTEAFF. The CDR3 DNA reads TGTGCCAGCAGTCTTGATACAGTGAACACTGAAGCTTTCTTT. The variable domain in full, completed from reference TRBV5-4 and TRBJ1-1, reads ETGVTQSPTHLIKTRGQQVTLRCSSQSGHNTVSWYQQALGQGPQFIFQYYREEENGRGNFPPRFSGLQFPNYSSELNVNALELDDSALYLCASSLDTVNTEAFFGQGTRLTVV.

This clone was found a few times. In nucleotides, the CDR3 is TGTGCCAGCAGCCCGGATTACAATGAGCAGTTCTTC. Protein product: CASSPDYNEQFF. V is TRBV9 and J is TRBJ2-1; no firm D call. Germline V CDR1 and CDR2: SGDLS, YYNGEE. The germline V and J ends were trimmed by 4 bases and 4 bases, with 6 bases remaining between them. CDR3 size: 12 residues.

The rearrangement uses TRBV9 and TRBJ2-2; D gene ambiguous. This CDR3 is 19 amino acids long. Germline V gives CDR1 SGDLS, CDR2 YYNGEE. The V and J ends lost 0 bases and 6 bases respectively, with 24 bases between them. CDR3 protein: CASSVESPDSPTVPGELFF. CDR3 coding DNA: TGTGCCAGCAGCGTAGAGTCTCCGGATAGCCCAACCGTTCCCGGGGAGCTGTTTTTT.

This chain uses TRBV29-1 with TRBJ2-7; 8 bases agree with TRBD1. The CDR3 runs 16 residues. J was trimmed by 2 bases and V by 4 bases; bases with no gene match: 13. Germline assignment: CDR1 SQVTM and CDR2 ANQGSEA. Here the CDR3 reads CSVGRLLSGGPYEQYF. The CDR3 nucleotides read TGCAGCGTTGGCCGGCTTTTGTCAGGGGGCCCCTACGAGCAGTACTTC.

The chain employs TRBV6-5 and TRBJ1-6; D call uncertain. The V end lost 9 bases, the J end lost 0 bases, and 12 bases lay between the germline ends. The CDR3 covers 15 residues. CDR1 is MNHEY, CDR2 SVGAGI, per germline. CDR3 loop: CASLGLSSYNSPLHF. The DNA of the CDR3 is TGTGCCAGTCTGGGGTTGAGCTCCTATAATTCACCCCTCCACTTT.

CDR3 in amino acids: CASSLGPERNTEAFF. The DNA for the CDR3 is TGTGCCAGCAGCTTAGGGCCAGAGAGGAACACTGAAGCTTTCTTT. The chain recombines TRBV7-3 with TRBJ1-1; D is uncertain. Per germline, CDR1 SGHTA and CDR2 FQGTGA. The CDR3 has 15 amino acids. V was pared by 2 bases and J by 1 base, with 11 bases between.

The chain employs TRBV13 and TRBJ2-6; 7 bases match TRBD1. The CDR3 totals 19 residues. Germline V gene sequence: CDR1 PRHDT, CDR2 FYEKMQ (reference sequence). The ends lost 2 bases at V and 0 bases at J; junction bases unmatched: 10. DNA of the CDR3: TGTGCCAGCAGCTTACAAGGCGTCAGGGGGATCTCTGGGGCCAACGTCCTGACTTTC. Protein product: CASSLQGVRGISGANVLTF.

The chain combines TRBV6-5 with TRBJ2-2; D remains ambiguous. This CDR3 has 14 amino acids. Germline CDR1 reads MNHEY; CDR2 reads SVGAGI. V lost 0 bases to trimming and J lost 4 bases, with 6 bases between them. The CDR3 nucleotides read TGTGCCAGCAGTTACTCTGGATTCACCGGGGAGCTGTTTTTT. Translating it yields CASSYSGFTGELFF.

The chain's CDR3 is CASSPDGAPYGYTF. The CDR3 DNA reads TGTGCCAGCAGCCCGGACGGAGCCCCCTATGGCTACACCTTC. J is TRBJ1-2 and V is TRBV9; no clear D gene. V was trimmed by 4 bases and J by 4 bases, leaving 14 bases between them. The CDR3 extends over 14 amino acids. Germline CDR1 and CDR2: SGDLS and YYNGEE.

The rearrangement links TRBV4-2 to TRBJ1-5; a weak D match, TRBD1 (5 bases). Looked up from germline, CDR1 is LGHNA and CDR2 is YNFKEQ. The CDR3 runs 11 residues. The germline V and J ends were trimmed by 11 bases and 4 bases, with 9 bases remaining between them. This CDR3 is CAAGENQPQHF. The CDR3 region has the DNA TGTGCCGCGGGGGAGAATCAGCCCCAGCATTTT.

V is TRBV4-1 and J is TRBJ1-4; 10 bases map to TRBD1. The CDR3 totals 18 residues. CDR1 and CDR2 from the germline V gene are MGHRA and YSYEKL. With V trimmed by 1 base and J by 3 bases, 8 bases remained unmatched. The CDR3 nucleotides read TGCGCCAGCAGCCAAGCCCAGGGACAGGGGTCTTCTAATGAAAAACTGTTTTTT. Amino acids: CASSQAQGQGSSNEKLFF.

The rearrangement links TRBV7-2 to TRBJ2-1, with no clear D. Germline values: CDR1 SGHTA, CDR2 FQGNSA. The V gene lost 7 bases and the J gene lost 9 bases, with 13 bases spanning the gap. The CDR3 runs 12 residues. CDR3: CASTPSFGEQFF. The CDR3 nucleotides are TGTGCCAGCACCCCCTCTTTTGGTGAGCAGTTCTTC.

Written as DNA, the CDR3 is TGTGCCAGCCGCCACAGGGAGGGGAACACTGAAGCTTTCTTT. Encoded protein: CASRHREGNTEAFF. V and J are TRBV11-2 and TRBJ1-1, with a weak D call TRBD1 (6 bases). Germline lookup yields CDR1 SGHAT and CDR2 FQNNGV. V was shortened by 8 bases and J by 1 base, with 14 bases between the two germline ends. The CDR3 is 14 amino acids.